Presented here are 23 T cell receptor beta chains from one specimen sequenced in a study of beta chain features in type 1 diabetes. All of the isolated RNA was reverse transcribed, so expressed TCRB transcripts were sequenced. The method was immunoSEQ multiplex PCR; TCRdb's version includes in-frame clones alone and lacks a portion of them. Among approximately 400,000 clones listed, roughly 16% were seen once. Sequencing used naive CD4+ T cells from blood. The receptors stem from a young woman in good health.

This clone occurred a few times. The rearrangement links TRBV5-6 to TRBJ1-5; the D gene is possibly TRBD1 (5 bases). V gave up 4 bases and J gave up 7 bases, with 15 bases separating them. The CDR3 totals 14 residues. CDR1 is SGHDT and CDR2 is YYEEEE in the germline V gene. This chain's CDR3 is CASSGAGKRQPQHF. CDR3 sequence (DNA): TGTGCCAGCAGCGGGGCGGGGAAGAGGCAGCCCCAGCATTTT.

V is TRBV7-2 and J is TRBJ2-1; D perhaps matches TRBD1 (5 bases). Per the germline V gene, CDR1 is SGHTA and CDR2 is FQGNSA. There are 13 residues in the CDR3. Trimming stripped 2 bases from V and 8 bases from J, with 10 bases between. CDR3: CASSLRRRDEQFF. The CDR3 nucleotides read TGTGCCAGCAGCTTACGTCGCAGGGATGAGCAGTTCTTC. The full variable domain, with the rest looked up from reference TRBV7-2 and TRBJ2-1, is GAGVSQSPSNKVTEKGKDVELRCDPISGHTALYWYRQSLGQGLEFLIYFQGNSAPDKSGLPSDRFSAERTGGSVSTLTIQRTQQEDSAVYLCASSLRRRDEQFFGPGTRLTVL.

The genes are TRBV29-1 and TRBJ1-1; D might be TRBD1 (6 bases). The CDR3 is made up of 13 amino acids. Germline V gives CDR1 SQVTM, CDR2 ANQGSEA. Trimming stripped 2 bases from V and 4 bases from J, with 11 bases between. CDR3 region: CSVEIRGGTEAFF. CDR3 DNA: TGCAGCGTTGAAATTAGGGGGGGCACTGAAGCTTTCTTT.

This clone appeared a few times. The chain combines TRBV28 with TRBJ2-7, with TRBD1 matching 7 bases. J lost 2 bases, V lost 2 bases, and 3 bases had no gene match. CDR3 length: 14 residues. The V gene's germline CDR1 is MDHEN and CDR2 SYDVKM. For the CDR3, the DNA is TGTGCCAGCAGTTTAGGGCAGGGGGCCTACGAGCAGTACTTC. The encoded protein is CASSLGQGAYEQYF.

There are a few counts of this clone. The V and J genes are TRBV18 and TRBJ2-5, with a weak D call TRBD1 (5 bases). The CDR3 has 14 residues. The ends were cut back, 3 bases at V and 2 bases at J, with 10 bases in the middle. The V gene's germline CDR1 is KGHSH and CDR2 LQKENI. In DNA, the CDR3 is TGTGCCAGCTCACCCAGGGTAGGACAAGAGACCCAGTACTTC. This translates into CASSPRVGQETQYF.

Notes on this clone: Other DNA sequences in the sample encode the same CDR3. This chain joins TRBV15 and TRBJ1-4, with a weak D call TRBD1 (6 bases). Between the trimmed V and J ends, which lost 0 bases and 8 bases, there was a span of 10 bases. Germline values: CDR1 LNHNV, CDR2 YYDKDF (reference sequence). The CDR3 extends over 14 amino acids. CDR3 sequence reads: CATSRDQGREKLFF. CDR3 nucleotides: TGTGCCACCAGCAGAGACCAGGGGCGGGAAAAACTGTTTTTT. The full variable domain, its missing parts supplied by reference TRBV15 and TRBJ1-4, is DAMVIQNPRYQVTQFGKPVTLSCSQTLNHNVMYWYQQKSSQAPKLLFHYYDKDFNNEADTPDNFQSRRPNTSFCFLDIRSPGLGDTAMYLCATSRDQGREKLFFGSGTQLSVL.

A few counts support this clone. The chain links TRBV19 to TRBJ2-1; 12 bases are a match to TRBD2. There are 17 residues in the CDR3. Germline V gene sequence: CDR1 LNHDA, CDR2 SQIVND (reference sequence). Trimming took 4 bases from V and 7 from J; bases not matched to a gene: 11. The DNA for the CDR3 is TGTGCCAGTAGTACTCCTAGCGGGAGGGCCGGTTTGAATGAGCAGTTCTTC. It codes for CASSTPSGRAGLNEQFF.

CDR3 in DNA: TGTGCCAGCAGCCTTAGCGGGAGGGCCGGGGAGCTGTTTTTT. Its protein product is CASSLSGRAGELFF. The chain links TRBV9 to TRBJ2-2, with 11 nucleotides matching TRBD2. The CDR3 runs to 14 residues. Germline CDR1 SGDLS, CDR2 YYNGEE. Unmatched junction bases numbered 2, after V lost 4 bases and J lost 6 bases.

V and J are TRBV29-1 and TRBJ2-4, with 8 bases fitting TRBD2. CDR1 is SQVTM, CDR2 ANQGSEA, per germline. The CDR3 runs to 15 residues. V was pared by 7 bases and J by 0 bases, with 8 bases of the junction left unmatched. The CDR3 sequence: CSASSGGRAKNIQYF. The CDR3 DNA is TGCAGCGCTTCCTCGGGAGGGCGAGCCAAAAACATTCAGTACTTC.

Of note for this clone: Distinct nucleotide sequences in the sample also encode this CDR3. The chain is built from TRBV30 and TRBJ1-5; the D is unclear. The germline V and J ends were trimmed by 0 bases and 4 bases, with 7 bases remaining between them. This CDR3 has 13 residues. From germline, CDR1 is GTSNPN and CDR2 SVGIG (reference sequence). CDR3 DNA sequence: TGTGCCTGGAGTGTCGCGGGGAATCAGCCCCAGCATTTT. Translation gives CAWSVAGNQPQHF.

CDR3 in DNA: TGTGCCAGCAGCAGAGGTAACTATGGCTACACCTTC. It yields the protein CASSRGNYGYTF. The V gene is TRBV11-2, the J gene TRBJ1-2; D gene uncertain. This CDR3 is 12 amino acids long. The germline V gene encodes CDR1 SGHAT and CDR2 FQNNGV. V lost 5 bases and J lost 1, with 5 bases in between.

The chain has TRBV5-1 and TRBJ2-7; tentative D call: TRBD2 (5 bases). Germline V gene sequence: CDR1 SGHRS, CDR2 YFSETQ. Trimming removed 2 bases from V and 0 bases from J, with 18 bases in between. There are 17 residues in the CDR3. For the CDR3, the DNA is TGCGCCAGCAGCTTCCAACAAGGGAGCGCGAGCTCCTACGAGCAGTACTTC. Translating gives CASSFQQGSASSYEQYF.

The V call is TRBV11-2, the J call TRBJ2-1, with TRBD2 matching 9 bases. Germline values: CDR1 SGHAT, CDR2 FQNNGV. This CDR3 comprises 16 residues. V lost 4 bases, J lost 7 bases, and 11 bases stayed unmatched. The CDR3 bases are TGTGCCAGCAGCTCCGTAGCGGGAGTCAAGTTAAATGAGCAGTTCTTC. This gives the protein CASSSVAGVKLNEQFF. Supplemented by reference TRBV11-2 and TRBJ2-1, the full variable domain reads EAGVAQSPRYKIIEKRQSVAFWCNPISGHATLYWYQQILGQGPKLLIQFQNNGVVDDSQLPKDRFSAERLKGVDSTLKIQPAKLEDSAVYLCASSSVAGVKLNEQFFGPGTRLTVL.

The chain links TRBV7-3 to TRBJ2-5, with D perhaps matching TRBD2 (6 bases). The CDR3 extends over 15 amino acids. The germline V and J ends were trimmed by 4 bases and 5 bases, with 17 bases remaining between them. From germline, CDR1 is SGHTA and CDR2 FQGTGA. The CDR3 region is CASSSASVHGETQYF. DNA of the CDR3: TGTGCCAGCAGCTCGGCTAGCGTTCATGGGGAGACCCAGTACTTC.

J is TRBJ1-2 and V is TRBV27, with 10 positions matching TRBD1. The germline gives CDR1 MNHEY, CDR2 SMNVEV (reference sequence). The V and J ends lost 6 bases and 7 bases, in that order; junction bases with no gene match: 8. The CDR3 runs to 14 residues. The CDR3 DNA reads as TGTGCCAGCAGCTGGGACAGGGGATCAACTGGCTACACCTTC. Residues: CASSWDRGSTGYTF.

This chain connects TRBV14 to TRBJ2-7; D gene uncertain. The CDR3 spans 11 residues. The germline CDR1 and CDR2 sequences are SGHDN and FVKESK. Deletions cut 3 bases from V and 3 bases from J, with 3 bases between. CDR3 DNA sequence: TGTGCCAGCAGCCATTACTACGAGCAGTACTTC. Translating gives CASSHYYEQYF.

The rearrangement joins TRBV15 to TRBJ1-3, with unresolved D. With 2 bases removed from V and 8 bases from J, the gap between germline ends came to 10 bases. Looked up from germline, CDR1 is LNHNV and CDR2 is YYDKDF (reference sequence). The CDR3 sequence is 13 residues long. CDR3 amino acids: CATSRPPVDTIYF. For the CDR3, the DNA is TGTGCCACCAGCAGACCCCCGGTGGACACCATATATTTT.

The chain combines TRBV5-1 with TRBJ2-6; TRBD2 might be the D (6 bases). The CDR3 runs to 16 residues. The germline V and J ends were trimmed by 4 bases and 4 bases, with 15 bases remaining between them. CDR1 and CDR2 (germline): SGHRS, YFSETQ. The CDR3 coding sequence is TGCGCCAGCAGCCGGCGCGGGGTTCAGGGGGCCAACGTCCTGACTTTC. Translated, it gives CASSRRGVQGANVLTF.

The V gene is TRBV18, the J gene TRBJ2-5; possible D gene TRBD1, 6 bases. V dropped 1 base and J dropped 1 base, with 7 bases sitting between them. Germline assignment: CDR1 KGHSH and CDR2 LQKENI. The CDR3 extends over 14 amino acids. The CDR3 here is CASSPRGLQETQYF. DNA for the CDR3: TGTGCCAGCTCACCACGGGGGCTCCAAGAGACCCAGTACTTC.

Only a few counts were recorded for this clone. CDR3 protein: CSAHRGDTQYF. CDR3 nucleotides: TGCAGTGCTCACCGGGGAGATACGCAGTATTTT. The rearrangement uses TRBV20-1 and TRBJ2-3, with D possibly being TRBD2 (5 bases). The ends were cut back, 5 bases at V and 5 bases at J, with 8 bases in the middle. The V gene's germline CDR1 is DFQATT and CDR2 SNEGSKA (reference sequence). The CDR3 is made up of 11 amino acids.

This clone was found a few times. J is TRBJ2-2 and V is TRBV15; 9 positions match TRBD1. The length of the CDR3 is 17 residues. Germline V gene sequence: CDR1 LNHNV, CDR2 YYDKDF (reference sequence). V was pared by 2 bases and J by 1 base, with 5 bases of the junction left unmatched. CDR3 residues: CATSRLWTGENTGELFF. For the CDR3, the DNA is TGTGCCACCAGCAGACTCTGGACAGGGGAGAACACCGGGGAGCTGTTTTTT.

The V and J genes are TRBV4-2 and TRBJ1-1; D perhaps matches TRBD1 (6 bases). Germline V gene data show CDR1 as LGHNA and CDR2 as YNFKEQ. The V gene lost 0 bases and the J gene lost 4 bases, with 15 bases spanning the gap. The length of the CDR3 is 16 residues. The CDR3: CASSQDRQVVRTEAFF. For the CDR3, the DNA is TGTGCCAGCAGCCAAGACAGACAGGTCGTACGCACTGAAGCTTTCTTT.

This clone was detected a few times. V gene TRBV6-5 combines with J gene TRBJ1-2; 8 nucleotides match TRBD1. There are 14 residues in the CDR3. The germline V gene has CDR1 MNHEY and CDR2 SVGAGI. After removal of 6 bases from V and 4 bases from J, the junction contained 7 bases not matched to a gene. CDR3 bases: TGTGCCAGCAGCCTCGGACAGGGAGGCTATGGCTACACCTTC. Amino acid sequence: CASSLGQGGYGYTF.